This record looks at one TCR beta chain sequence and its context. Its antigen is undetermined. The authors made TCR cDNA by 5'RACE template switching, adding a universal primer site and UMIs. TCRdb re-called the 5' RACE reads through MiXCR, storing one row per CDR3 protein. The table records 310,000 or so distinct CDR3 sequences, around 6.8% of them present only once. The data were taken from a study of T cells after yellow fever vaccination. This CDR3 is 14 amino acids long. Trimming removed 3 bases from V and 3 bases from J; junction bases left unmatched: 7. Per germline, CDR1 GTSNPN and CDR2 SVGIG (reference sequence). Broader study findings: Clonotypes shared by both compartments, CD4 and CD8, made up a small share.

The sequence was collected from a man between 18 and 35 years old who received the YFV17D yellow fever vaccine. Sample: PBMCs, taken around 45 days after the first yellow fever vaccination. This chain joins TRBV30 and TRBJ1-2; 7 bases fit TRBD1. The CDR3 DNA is TGTGCCTGGAGGAGGCAGGGGGGCTACTATGGCTACACCTTC. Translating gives CAWRRQGGYYGYTF.